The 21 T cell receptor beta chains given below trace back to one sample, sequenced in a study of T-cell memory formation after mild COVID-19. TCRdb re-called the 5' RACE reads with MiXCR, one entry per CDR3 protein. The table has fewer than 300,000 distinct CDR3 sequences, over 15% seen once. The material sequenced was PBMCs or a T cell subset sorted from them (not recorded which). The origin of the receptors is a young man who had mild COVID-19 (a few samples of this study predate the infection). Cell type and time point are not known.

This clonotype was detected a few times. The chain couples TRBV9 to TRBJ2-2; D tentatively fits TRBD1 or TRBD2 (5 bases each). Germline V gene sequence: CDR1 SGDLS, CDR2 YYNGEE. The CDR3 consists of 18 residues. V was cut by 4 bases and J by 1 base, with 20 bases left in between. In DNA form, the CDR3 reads TGTGCCAGCAGCTCTAGCCGGGGCAGGGTTGGGAACACCGGGGAGCTGTTTTTT. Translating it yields CASSSSRGRVGNTGELFF. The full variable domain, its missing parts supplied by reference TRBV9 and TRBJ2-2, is DSGVTQTPKHLITATGQRVTLRCSPRSGDLSVYWYQQSLDQGLQFLIQYYNGEERAKGNILERFSAQQFPDLHSELNLSSLELGDSALYFCASSSSRGRVGNTGELFFGEGSRLTVL.

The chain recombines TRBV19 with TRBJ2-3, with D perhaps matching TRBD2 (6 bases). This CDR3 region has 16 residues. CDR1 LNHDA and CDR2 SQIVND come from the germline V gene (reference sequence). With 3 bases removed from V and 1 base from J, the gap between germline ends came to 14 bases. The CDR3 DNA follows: TGTGCCAGTAGTATTCCACGGCGGGGCGGCACAGATACGCAGTATTTT. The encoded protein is CASSIPRRGGTDTQYF.

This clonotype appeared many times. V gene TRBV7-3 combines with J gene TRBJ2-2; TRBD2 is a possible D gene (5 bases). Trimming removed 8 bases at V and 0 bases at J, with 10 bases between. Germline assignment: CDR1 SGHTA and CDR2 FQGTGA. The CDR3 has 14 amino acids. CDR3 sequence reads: CASRAEPNTGELFF. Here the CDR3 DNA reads TGTGCCAGCCGAGCGGAGCCGAACACCGGGGAGCTGTTTTTT.

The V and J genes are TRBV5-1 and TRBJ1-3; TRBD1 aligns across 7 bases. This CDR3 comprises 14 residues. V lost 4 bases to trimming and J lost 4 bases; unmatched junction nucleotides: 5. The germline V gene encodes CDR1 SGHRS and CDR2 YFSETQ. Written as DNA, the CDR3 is TGCGCCAGCAGCCTAGGGACAGTCGGAAACACCATATATTTT. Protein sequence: CASSLGTVGNTIYF.

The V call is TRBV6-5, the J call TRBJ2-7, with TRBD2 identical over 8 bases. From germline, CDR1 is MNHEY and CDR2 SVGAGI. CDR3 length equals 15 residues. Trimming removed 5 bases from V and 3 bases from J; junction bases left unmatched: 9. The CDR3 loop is CASSKKGLGIYEQYF. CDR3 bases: TGTGCCAGCAGTAAAAAGGGACTAGGGATCTACGAGCAGTACTTC.

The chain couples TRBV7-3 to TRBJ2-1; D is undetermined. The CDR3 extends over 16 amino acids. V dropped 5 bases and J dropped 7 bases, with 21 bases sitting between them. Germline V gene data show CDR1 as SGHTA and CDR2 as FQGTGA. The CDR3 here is CASSVKYSRGGNEQFF. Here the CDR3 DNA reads TGTGCCAGCAGCGTAAAGTACAGTCGTGGTGGGAATGAGCAGTTCTTC.

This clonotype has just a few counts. The DNA for the CDR3 is TGCGCCAGCCTAGGCTTATCGGGCACCGGGGAGCTGTTTTTT. Amino acids: CASLGLSGTGELFF. V usage is TRBV5-1 and J usage is TRBJ2-2; D call uncertain. Trimming pared 7 bases from V and 4 bases from J, leaving 14 bases between. This CDR3 contains 14 residues. Germline V lookup: CDR1 SGHRS, CDR2 YFSETQ.

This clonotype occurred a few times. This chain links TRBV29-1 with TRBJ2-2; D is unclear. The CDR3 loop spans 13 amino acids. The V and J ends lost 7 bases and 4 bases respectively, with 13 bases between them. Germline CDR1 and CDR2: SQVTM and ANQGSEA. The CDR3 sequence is CSGGERITGELFF. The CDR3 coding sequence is TGCAGCGGTGGGGAACGTATCACCGGGGAGCTGTTTTTT.

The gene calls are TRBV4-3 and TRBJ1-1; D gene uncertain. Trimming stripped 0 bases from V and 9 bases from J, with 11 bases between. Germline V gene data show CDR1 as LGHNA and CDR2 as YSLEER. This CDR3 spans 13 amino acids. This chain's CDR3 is CASSQEGSVQAFF. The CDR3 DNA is TGCGCCAGCAGCCAAGAAGGGTCAGTCCAAGCTTTCTTT.

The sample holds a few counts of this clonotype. CDR3 loop: CASSHEEGYNSPLHF. In DNA form, the CDR3 reads TGTGCCAGCAGCCACGAGGAGGGCTATAATTCACCCCTCCACTTT. The gene calls are TRBV4-2 and TRBJ1-6; D uncertain. The germline gives CDR1 LGHNA, CDR2 YNFKEQ. There are 15 residues in the CDR3. The ends were cut back, 3 bases at V and 3 bases at J, with 9 bases in the middle.

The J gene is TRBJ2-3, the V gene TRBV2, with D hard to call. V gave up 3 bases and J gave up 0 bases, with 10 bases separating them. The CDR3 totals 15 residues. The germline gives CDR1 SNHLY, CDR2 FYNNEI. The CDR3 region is CASSEGLGSTDTQYF. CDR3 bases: TGTGCCAGCAGTGAGGGCCTAGGCAGCACAGATACGCAGTATTTT.

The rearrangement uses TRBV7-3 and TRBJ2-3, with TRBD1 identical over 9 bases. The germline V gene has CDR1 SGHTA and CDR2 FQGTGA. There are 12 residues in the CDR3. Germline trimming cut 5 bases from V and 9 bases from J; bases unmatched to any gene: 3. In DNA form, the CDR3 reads TGTGCCAGCAGCCTAGGACAGGGGACGCAGTATTTT. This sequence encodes CASSLGQGTQYF.

The CDR3 DNA is TGTGCCAGCACGGATAGGGGCGAGACCCAGTACTTC. Translating it yields CASTDRGETQYF. The rearrangement joins TRBV2 to TRBJ2-5; D perhaps matches TRBD1 (5 bases). Germline-derived CDR1 and CDR2 are SNHLY and FYNNEI. This CDR3 is built from 12 residues. Trimming removed 7 bases at V and 5 bases at J, with 11 bases between.

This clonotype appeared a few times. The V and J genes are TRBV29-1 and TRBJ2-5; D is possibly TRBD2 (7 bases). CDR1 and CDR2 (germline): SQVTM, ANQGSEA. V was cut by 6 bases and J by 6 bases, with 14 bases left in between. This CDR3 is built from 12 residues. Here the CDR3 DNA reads TGCAGCGTAGGAGGGGGGGCGAAGACCCAGTACTTC. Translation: CSVGGGAKTQYF. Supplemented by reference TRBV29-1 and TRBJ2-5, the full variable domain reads SAVISQKPSRDICQRGTSLTIQCQVDSQVTMMFWYRQQPGQSLTLIATANQGSEATYESGFVIDKFPISRPNLTFSTLTVSNMSPEDSSIYLCSVGGGAKTQYFGPGTRLLVL.

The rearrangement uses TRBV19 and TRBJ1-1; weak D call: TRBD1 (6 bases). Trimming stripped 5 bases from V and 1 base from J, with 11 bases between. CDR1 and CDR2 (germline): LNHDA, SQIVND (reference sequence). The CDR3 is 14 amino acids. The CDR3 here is CASSGGRANTEAFF. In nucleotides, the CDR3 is TGTGCCAGTAGTGGGGGCAGGGCGAACACTGAAGCTTTCTTT.

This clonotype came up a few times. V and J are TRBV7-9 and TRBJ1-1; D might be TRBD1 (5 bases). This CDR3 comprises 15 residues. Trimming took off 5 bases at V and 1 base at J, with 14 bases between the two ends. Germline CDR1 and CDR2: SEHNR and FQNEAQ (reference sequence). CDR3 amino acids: CASSRLPGKNTEAFF. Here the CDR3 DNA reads TGTGCCAGCAGCCGATTGCCAGGGAAGAACACTGAAGCTTTCTTT.

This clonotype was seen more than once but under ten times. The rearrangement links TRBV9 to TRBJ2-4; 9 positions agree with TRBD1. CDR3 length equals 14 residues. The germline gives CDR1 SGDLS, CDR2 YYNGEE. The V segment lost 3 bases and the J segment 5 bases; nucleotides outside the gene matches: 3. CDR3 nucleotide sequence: TGTGCCAGCAGCGAGGGGGACAGGGAAAACATTCAGTACTTC. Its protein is CASSEGDRENIQYF.

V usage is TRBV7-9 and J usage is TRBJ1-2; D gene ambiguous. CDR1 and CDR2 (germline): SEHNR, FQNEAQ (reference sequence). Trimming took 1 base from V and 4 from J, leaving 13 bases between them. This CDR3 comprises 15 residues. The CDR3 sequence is CASSLVGLRGYGYTF. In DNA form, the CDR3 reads TGTGCCAGCAGCTTAGTTGGGCTCCGGGGCTATGGCTACACCTTC.

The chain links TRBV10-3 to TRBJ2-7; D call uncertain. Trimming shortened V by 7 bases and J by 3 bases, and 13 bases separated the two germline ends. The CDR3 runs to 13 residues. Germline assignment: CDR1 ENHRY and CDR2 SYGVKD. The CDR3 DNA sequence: TGTGCCATCAAGGCTGGGATAGGCTACGAGCAGTACGTC. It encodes CAIKAGIGYEQYV.

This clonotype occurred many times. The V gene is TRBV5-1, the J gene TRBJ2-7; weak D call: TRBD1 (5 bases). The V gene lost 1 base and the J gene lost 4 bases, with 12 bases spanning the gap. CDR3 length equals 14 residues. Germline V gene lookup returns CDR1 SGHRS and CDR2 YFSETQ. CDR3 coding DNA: TGCGCCAGCAGCTTGCTAGACAGCTTATACGAGCAGTACTTC. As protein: CASSLLDSLYEQYF. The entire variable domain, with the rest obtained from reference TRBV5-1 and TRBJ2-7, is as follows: KAGVTQTPRYLIKTRGQQVTLSCSPISGHRSVSWYQQTPGQGLQFLFEYFSETQRNKGNFPGRFSGRQFSNSRSEMNVSTLELGDSALYLCASSLLDSLYEQYFGPGTRLTVT.

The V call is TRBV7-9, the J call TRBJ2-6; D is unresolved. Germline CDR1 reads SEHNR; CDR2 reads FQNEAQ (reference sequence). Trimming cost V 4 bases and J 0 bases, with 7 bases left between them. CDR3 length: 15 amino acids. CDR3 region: CASSSETSGANVLTF. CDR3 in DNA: TGTGCCAGCAGCTCGGAGACCTCTGGGGCCAACGTCCTGACTTTC.